These 23 T cell receptor beta chains originate from one sample sequenced in a study of T-cell memory formation after mild COVID-19. Each CDR3 protein is one row after TCRdb ran MiXCR on the 5' RACE reads. The sample has about 430,000 distinct CDR3 sequences, roughly 26% seen once. The specimen sequenced was PBMCs or a T cell subset sorted from them (not recorded which). The receptors shown here come from an adult woman who had mild COVID-19 (a few samples of this study predate the infection). Cell type and time point are not known.

The gene calls are TRBV6-5 and TRBJ2-7; 10 bases agree with TRBD2. This CDR3 has 15 residues. Germline CDR1 and CDR2: MNHEY and SVGAGI. Germline trimming cut 6 bases from V and 1 base from J; bases unmatched to any gene: 6. The CDR3 sequence: CASSSRTSGSYEQYF. The CDR3 region has the DNA TGTGCCAGCAGCTCTCGGACTAGCGGTTCCTACGAGCAGTACTTC.

This clonotype was seen only a few times. The gene calls are TRBV30 and TRBJ2-1, with a weak D call TRBD2 (6 bases). CDR1 GTSNPN and CDR2 SVGIG come from the germline V gene (reference sequence). This CDR3 contains 14 residues. Deletions cut 2 bases from V and 10 bases from J, with 18 bases between. CDR3 in DNA: TGTGCCTGGAGTTCTGGGGGGATCTTGGACGAGCAGTTCTTC. It specifies CAWSSGGILDEQFF. Together with reference TRBV30 and TRBJ2-1, the CDR3 gives the full variable domain: SQTIHQWPATLVQPVGSPLSLECTVEGTSNPNLYWYRQAAGRGLQLLFYSVGIGQISSEVPQNLSASRPQDRQFILSSKKLLLSDSGFYLCAWSSGGILDEQFFGPGTRLTVL.

The V gene is TRBV12-3 or TRBV12-4, the J gene TRBJ2-3; 7 bases match TRBD2. V lost 5 bases and J lost 1; bases outside the gene matches: 9. The CDR3 is made up of 16 amino acids. The CDR3 coding sequence is TGTGCCAGCAGTACCCTCGGGGGGAAGGGCACAGATACGCAGTATTTT. Residues: CASSTLGGKGTDTQYF.

The chain couples TRBV5-1 to TRBJ2-7; TRBD1 agrees at 10 bases. V was clipped by 3 bases and J by 2 bases; unmatched bases: 8. Germline CDR1 SGHRS, CDR2 YFSETQ. CDR3 length: 16 residues. This CDR3 is CASSSAGTGDPYEQYF. The CDR3 DNA follows: TGCGCCAGCAGCTCGGCCGGGACAGGGGACCCCTACGAGCAGTACTTC.

This clonotype has more than one count but fewer than ten. The V call is TRBV20-1, the J call TRBJ2-7, with D possibly matching TRBD2 (5 bases). Germline CDR1 and CDR2: DFQATT and SNEGSKA (reference sequence). Trimming took off 0 bases at V and 2 bases at J, with 14 bases between the two ends. The CDR3 length is 15 residues. CDR3 sequence (DNA): TGCAGTGCTAGAGACAATACTAGGACGACCTACGAGCAGTACTTC. This gives the protein CSARDNTRTTYEQYF.

In its sample, this clonotype was seen a few times. CDR3 coding DNA: TGTGCCAGCAGTCCGGGACTCTCAGGCAATCAGCCCCAGCATTTT. Its translation: CASSPGLSGNQPQHF. This sequence joins TRBV12-3 or TRBV12-4 and TRBJ1-5, with D possibly being TRBD1 (5 bases). CDR3 length: 15 residues. Trimming left V 5 bases short and J 2 bases short, with 13 bases between.

The V call is TRBV6-1, the J call TRBJ2-2, with D tentatively TRBD2 (5 bases). V lost 5 bases to trimming and J lost 4 bases, with 26 bases between them. Per germline, CDR1 MNHNS and CDR2 SASEGT. The CDR3 has 19 amino acids. This CDR3 is CASSYRPGLRVTGTGELFF. The CDR3 DNA follows: TGTGCCAGCAGTTACCGCCCGGGTTTGCGGGTAACGGGCACCGGGGAGCTGTTTTTT.

The sample holds a few counts of this clonotype. The chain joins TRBV9 to TRBJ2-4; possible D gene TRBD1, 6 bases. This CDR3 has 15 amino acids. Germline V gene lookup returns CDR1 SGDLS and CDR2 YYNGEE. With 1 base removed from V and 8 bases from J, the gap between germline ends came to 16 bases. CDR3 loop: CASSVQGLRGDIQYF. The CDR3 DNA follows: TGTGCCAGCAGCGTACAGGGGCTCAGGGGAGACATTCAGTACTTC.

The V call is TRBV6-1, the J call TRBJ2-3; 11 positions agree with TRBD1. V lost 6 bases to trimming and J lost 3 bases; unmatched junction nucleotides: 5. Looked up from germline, CDR1 is MNHNS and CDR2 is SASEGT. CDR3 length: 15 residues. Here the CDR3 reads CASRTDRGQTDTQYF. The CDR3 region has the DNA TGTGCCAGCAGGACGGACAGGGGGCAGACAGATACGCAGTATTTT.

V gene TRBV5-1 combines with J gene TRBJ2-1, with D perhaps given as TRBD1 or TRBD2 (5 bases each). Trimming removed 2 bases from V and 8 bases from J, with 20 bases in between. Germline V gives CDR1 SGHRS, CDR2 YFSETQ. The CDR3 is made up of 16 amino acids. The DNA for the CDR3 is TGCGCCAGCAGCTTACCCGGGACCGGGCTAACCGATGAGCAGTTCTTC. Its protein product is CASSLPGTGLTDEQFF.

The chain couples TRBV2 to TRBJ2-5, with 9 bases that match TRBD1. Germline V CDR1 and CDR2: SNHLY, FYNNEI. The CDR3 sequence is 18 residues long. Unmatched junction bases numbered 18, after V lost 6 bases and J lost 4 bases. CDR3 sequence: CASSVKLERDRVGETQYF. The CDR3, as DNA: TGTGCCAGCAGCGTAAAGCTAGAGCGGGACAGGGTAGGAGAGACCCAGTACTTC.

This clonotype was found a few times. The chain couples TRBV19 to TRBJ1-6; the match to TRBD1 covers 8 bases. After removal of 3 bases from V and 9 bases from J, the junction contained 7 bases not matched to a gene. Looked up from germline, CDR1 is LNHDA and CDR2 is SQIVND (reference sequence). This CDR3 region has 15 residues. The CDR3 sequence is CASSMSDRDTSPLHF. CDR3 DNA: TGTGCCAGTAGTATGTCGGACAGGGATACTTCACCCCTCCACTTT.

The chain uses TRBV7-6 and TRBJ2-7, with a tentative D call TRBD2 (5 bases). The CDR3 runs to 18 residues. Looked up from germline, CDR1 is SGHVS and CDR2 is FNYEAQ. The germline V and J ends were trimmed by 4 bases and 7 bases, with 29 bases remaining between them. As DNA, the CDR3 is TGTGCCAGCAGCTCCCCCCCATATTCGAAACGGGGTGAGGGTGAGCAGTACTTC. Its translation is CASSSPPYSKRGEGEQYF.

The CDR3 bases are TGTGCCAGCAGCGACAGGGACCATAATCAGCCCCAGCATTTT. Its protein is CASSDRDHNQPQHF. V gene TRBV6-9 combines with J gene TRBJ1-5; 7 bases map to TRBD1. The CDR3 consists of 14 residues. Per the germline V gene, CDR1 is MNHGY and CDR2 is SVAAGI. Germline trimming cut 6 bases from V and 4 bases from J; bases unmatched to any gene: 6.

This clonotype was seen only a few times. The chain uses TRBV6-1 and TRBJ2-2; either TRBD1 or TRBD2 may fit D (5 bases each). Germline CDR1 reads MNHNS; CDR2 reads SASEGT. V gave up 4 bases and J gave up 6 bases, with 12 bases separating them. The CDR3 runs 14 residues. CDR3 DNA: TGTGCCAGCAGTGTTGGGGGTGAGGCCGGGGAGCTGTTTTTT. Translating it yields CASSVGGEAGELFF.

This clonotype was detected ten times or more. V usage is TRBV12-3 or TRBV12-4 and J usage is TRBJ2-3, with D unclear. Trimming pared 6 bases from V and 5 bases from J, leaving 18 bases between. The CDR3 length is 15 residues. CDR3 sequence: CASSPKSRKGDTQYF. DNA of the CDR3: TGTGCCAGCAGCCCTAAGAGCAGGAAGGGAGATACGCAGTATTTT.

The rearrangement uses TRBV20-1 and TRBJ2-3; 13 nucleotides agree with TRBD2. In germline, CDR1 is DFQATT, CDR2 SNEGSKA (reference sequence). This CDR3 spans 18 amino acids. The J segment lost 0 bases and the V segment lost 5 bases, leaving 11 bases of the junction unmatched. CDR3 in DNA: TGCAGTGCTCCCCGCCCGGGACTAGCGGGGACTAGCACAGATACGCAGTATTTT. Amino acids: CSAPRPGLAGTSTDTQYF.

This clonotype was seen repeatedly, ten times or more. The V gene is TRBV30, the J gene TRBJ2-3; possibly TRBD1 or TRBD2 for D (6 bases each). Germline values: CDR1 GTSNPN, CDR2 SVGIG (reference sequence). Between the trimmed V and J ends, which lost 0 bases and 7 bases, there was a span of 17 bases. The CDR3 length is 15 residues. The CDR3 sequence is CAWSVRGTSRNTQYF. The CDR3 nucleotides read TGTGCCTGGAGTGTACGGGGGACAAGTCGGAATACGCAGTATTTT.

This clonotype has just a few counts. This chain uses TRBV20-1 with TRBJ2-7; 10 positions match TRBD1. Looked up from germline, CDR1 is DFQATT and CDR2 is SNEGSKA (reference sequence). The CDR3 covers 16 residues. Germline trimming cut 1 base from V and 3 bases from J; bases unmatched to any gene: 9. This chain's CDR3 is CSARALRGDRGYEQYF. In nucleotides, the CDR3 is TGCAGTGCTAGAGCTTTGAGGGGGGACAGGGGCTACGAGCAGTACTTC.

V and J are TRBV18 and TRBJ1-1; D gene ambiguous. The CDR3 is 13 amino acids. Germline CDR1 reads KGHSH; CDR2 reads LQKENI. V lost 0 bases and J lost 5, with 7 bases in between. The CDR3 nucleotides are TGTGCCAGCTCACCACCGGCCCAGACTGAAGCTTTCTTT. Its protein is CASSPPAQTEAFF.

This clonotype was found a few times. The chain has TRBV2 and TRBJ1-1; 9 bases are a match to TRBD1. In germline, CDR1 is SNHLY, CDR2 FYNNEI. The junction had 10 bases not matched to a gene; V was cut back by 4 bases and J by 4 bases. The length of the CDR3 is 16 residues. The CDR3 sequence: CASSAGQGFGFTEAFF. The CDR3 DNA is TGTGCCAGCAGTGCCGGACAGGGGTTTGGGTTCACTGAAGCTTTCTTT.

The chain couples TRBV7-6 to TRBJ2-6; perhaps TRBD1 as D (6 bases). The CDR3 is 16 residues long. V gave up 5 bases and J gave up 2 bases, with 13 bases separating them. Germline CDR1 SGHVS, CDR2 FNYEAQ. For the CDR3, the DNA is TGTGCCAGCAGCCCCCCGTGGGGGCCTGGGGCCAACGTCCTGACTTTC. Its translation is CASSPPWGPGANVLTF.

The gene calls are TRBV7-9 and TRBJ1-4; the D gene is possibly TRBD1 (6 bases). Trimming cost V 2 bases and J 3 bases, with 10 bases left between them. The CDR3 runs 15 residues. Germline V gene data show CDR1 as SEHNR and CDR2 as FQNEAQ (reference sequence). CDR3 DNA: TGTGCCAGCAGCTTACAACAGGGCTCTAATGAAAAACTGTTTTTT. It specifies CASSLQQGSNEKLFF. Full variable domain (missing parts from reference TRBV7-9 and TRBJ1-4): DTGVSQNPRHKITKRGQNVTFRCDPISEHNRLYWYRQTLGQGPEFLTYFQNEAQLEKSRLLSDRFSAERPKGSFSTLEIQRTEQGDSAMYLCASSLQQGSNEKLFFGSGTQLSVL.